Presented here are 19 T cell receptor beta chains from one specimen sequenced in a study of blood T cell repertoires in COVID-19. Profiling relied on immunoSEQ multiplex PCR, and the TCRdb table lists in-frame clones only, not all of them. Here the sample spans under 150,000 clones, 84% being singletons. Sequencing was performed on peripheral blood. The receptors were gathered from a woman aged 40 to 55 with acute or convalescent COVID-19.

This clone was seen only once. V gene TRBV7-2 combines with J gene TRBJ2-4, with a tentative D call TRBD1 (6 bases). CDR1 and CDR2 (germline): SGHTA, FQGNSA. Trimming took 5 bases from V and 5 from J, leaving 7 bases between them. The CDR3 is 12 residues long. CDR3 residues: CASSTGQNIQYF. In nucleotides, the CDR3 is TGTGCCAGCAGCACAGGGCAAAACATTCAGTACTTC.

The chain links TRBV13 to TRBJ2-3; D is unresolved. This CDR3 has 15 residues. V lost 5 bases, J lost 2 bases, and 14 bases lay in between. From germline, CDR1 is PRHDT and CDR2 FYEKMQ (reference sequence). The CDR3 is CASSRMQLNTDTQYF. CDR3 in DNA: TGTGCCAGCAGCCGCATGCAACTGAACACAGATACGCAGTATTTT.

V usage is TRBV28 and J usage is TRBJ1-1; the match to TRBD1 covers 10 bases. The length of the CDR3 is 13 residues. The germline gives CDR1 MDHEN, CDR2 SYDVKM. V was pared by 1 base and J by 11 bases, with 4 bases of the junction left unmatched. The CDR3 here is CASSLYGTGEAFF. In DNA, the CDR3 is TGTGCCAGCAGTTTATACGGGACAGGGGAGGCTTTCTTT.

V usage is TRBV13 and J usage is TRBJ2-3; maybe TRBD2 (5 bases). This CDR3 comprises 11 residues. The germline V and J ends were trimmed by 5 bases and 6 bases, with 6 bases remaining between them. In germline, CDR1 is PRHDT, CDR2 FYEKMQ (reference sequence). CDR3 in amino acids: CASSTGDTQYF. CDR3 bases: TGTGCCAGCAGCACGGGGGATACGCAGTATTTT.

This clone was counted once. The V call is TRBV5-1, the J call TRBJ1-4; 9 nucleotides agree with TRBD1. The CDR3 totals 15 residues. The ends lost 0 bases at V and 7 bases at J; junction bases unmatched: 4. In germline, CDR1 is SGHRS, CDR2 YFSETQ. CDR3 DNA: TGCGCCAGCAGCTTGGAGTGGACAGGGGTTGAAAAACTGTTTTTT. This gives the protein CASSLEWTGVEKLFF.

The chain has TRBV10-3 and TRBJ2-5, with a weak D call TRBD1 (6 bases). The V gene lost 10 bases and the J gene lost 1 base, with 10 bases spanning the gap. The CDR3 has 12 amino acids. Per the germline V gene, CDR1 is ENHRY and CDR2 is SYGVKD. CDR3 nucleotides: TGTGCCACGGGACAAATCCAAGAGACCCAGTACTTC. Encoded protein: CATGQIQETQYF.

The chain joins TRBV18 to TRBJ2-7, with 8 bases matching TRBD2. This CDR3 is 15 amino acids long. The germline CDR1 and CDR2 sequences are KGHSH and LQKENI. The J segment lost 0 bases and the V segment lost 3 bases, leaving 4 bases of the junction unmatched. The DNA for the CDR3 is TGTGCCAGCTCACCCCCCGCGGGGGGCTCCTACGAGCAGTACTTC. Residues: CASSPPAGGSYEQYF.

This chain connects TRBV3-1 (or the pseudogene TRBV3-2) to TRBJ1-6; the match to TRBD1 covers 7 bases. Trimming cost V 1 base and J 9 bases; bases outside gene matches: 3. Germline V gene lookup returns CDR1 LGHDT and CDR2 YNNKEL (reference sequence). The length of the CDR3 is 14 residues. This CDR3 reads CASSQASGGSPLHF. The CDR3 nucleotides are TGTGCCAGCAGCCAAGCTTCAGGGGGTTCACCCCTCCACTTT.

The CDR3 DNA follows: TGTGCCGTCCGATGGGCCAACATGAACACTGAAGCTTTCTTT. Residues: CAVRWANMNTEAFF. The chain recombines TRBV19 with TRBJ1-1; D not certain. Deletions cut 11 bases from V and 0 bases from J, with 16 bases between. CDR1 and CDR2 from the germline V gene are LNHDA and SQIVND (reference sequence). This CDR3 spans 14 amino acids.

V gene TRBV18 combines with J gene TRBJ2-5; weak D call: TRBD1 (6 bases). The V end lost 2 bases, the J end lost 2 bases, and 9 bases lay between the germline ends. The CDR3 has 14 residues. In germline, CDR1 is KGHSH, CDR2 LQKENI. This chain's CDR3 is CASSPLDRQETQYF. The CDR3 nucleotides read TGTGCCAGCTCACCATTAGACAGGCAAGAGACCCAGTACTTC.

The chain carries TRBV19 and TRBJ2-3; TRBD1 aligns across 10 bases. Looked up from germline, CDR1 is LNHDA and CDR2 is SQIVND (reference sequence). This CDR3 has 17 residues. V lost 2 bases and J lost 7; bases outside the gene matches: 12. CDR3 sequence reads: CASSIRGTGAVAHTQYF. CDR3 sequence (DNA): TGTGCCAGTAGTATAAGAGGGACAGGGGCCGTAGCACATACGCAGTATTTT.

The chain links TRBV5-1 to TRBJ1-2, with TRBD1 matching over 8 bases. The CDR3 consists of 16 residues. V shed 0 bases, J shed 4 bases, and the junction held 8 bases outside the gene matches. Germline V gives CDR1 SGHRS, CDR2 YFSETQ. The CDR3 sequence: CASSLAFGQGVYGYTF. In DNA form, the CDR3 reads TGCGCCAGCAGCTTGGCCTTTGGACAGGGAGTCTATGGCTACACCTTC.

The J gene is TRBJ1-2, the V gene TRBV5-5; D is unresolved. Germline V gene lookup returns CDR1 SGHKS and CDR2 YYEKEE (reference sequence). There are 14 residues in the CDR3. With 4 bases removed from V and 2 bases from J, the gap between germline ends came to 12 bases. The DNA of the CDR3 is TGTGCCAGCAGCCCAGGCTTCACCAACTATGGCTACACCTTC. It is translated as CASSPGFTNYGYTF.

The gene calls are TRBV5-1 and TRBJ1-4; perhaps TRBD1 as D (5 bases). Germline lookup yields CDR1 SGHRS and CDR2 YFSETQ. The V end was cut by 0 bases, the J end by 8 bases, with 14 bases between. There are 15 residues in the CDR3. The CDR3 bases are TGCGCCAGCAGCTTGGCCTTTAGGGGTCGCGAAAAACTGTTTTTT. It encodes CASSLAFRGREKLFF.

The chain couples TRBV25-1 to TRBJ1-2, with D perhaps TRBD1 (6 bases). CDR3 length: 12 amino acids. Germline CDR1 and CDR2: MGHDK and SYGVNS. V lost 9 bases and J lost 3, with 11 bases in between. CDR3 sequence (DNA): TGTGCCAGTAATGGGGGCTACTATGGCTACACCTTC. Protein: CASNGGYYGYTF.

The chain is built from TRBV10-1 and TRBJ2-3; 8 nucleotides agree with TRBD2. With 5 bases clipped from V and 4 bases from J, the junction kept 2 bases outside the gene matches. In germline, CDR1 is WNHNN, CDR2 SYGVQD (reference sequence). The CDR3 loop spans 13 amino acids. The CDR3 sequence is CASSPGGADTQYF. As DNA, the CDR3 is TGCGCCAGCAGTCCCGGGGGGGCAGATACGCAGTATTTT.

This clone was found a few times. The V and J genes are TRBV7-9 and TRBJ2-1; D might be TRBD2 (5 bases). The CDR3 spans 17 residues. CDR1 is SEHNR and CDR2 is FQNEAQ in the germline V gene (reference sequence). V gave up 2 bases and J gave up 1 base, with 15 bases separating them. For the CDR3, the DNA is TGTGCCAGCAGCTTATGGAGGCGGTCCGGGTCCTACAATGAGCAGTTCTTC. Protein product: CASSLWRRSGSYNEQFF.

The V gene is TRBV7-2, the J gene TRBJ2-5, with TRBD2 identical over 9 bases. Germline CDR1 SGHTA, CDR2 FQGNSA. The CDR3 is 14 amino acids. V shed 3 bases, J shed 4 bases, and the junction held 3 bases outside the gene matches. The CDR3 is CASSFGGGVETQYF. The DNA for the CDR3 is TGTGCCAGCAGCTTTGGCGGGGGGGTAGAGACCCAGTACTTC.

The V gene is TRBV4-1, the J gene TRBJ2-1, with D tentatively TRBD2 (6 bases). Germline V CDR1 and CDR2: MGHRA, YSYEKL. V shed 8 bases and J shed 2 bases, with 16 bases lying between them. The CDR3 spans 15 residues. The CDR3 spells CASLPRDGTYNEQFF. The CDR3 region has the DNA TGCGCCAGCCTTCCGCGGGACGGCACCTACAATGAGCAGTTCTTC.